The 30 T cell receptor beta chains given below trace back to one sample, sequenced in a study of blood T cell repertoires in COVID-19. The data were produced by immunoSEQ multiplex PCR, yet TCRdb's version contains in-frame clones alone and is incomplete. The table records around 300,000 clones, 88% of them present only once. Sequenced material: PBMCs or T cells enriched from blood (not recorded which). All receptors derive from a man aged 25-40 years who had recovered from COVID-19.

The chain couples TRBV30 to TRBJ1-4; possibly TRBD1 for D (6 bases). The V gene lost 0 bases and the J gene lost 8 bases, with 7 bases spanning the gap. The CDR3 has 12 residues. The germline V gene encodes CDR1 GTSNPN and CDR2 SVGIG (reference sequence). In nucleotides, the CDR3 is TGTGCCTGGAGTGTCCAGGGGGAAAAACTGTTTTTT. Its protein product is CAWSVQGEKLFF.

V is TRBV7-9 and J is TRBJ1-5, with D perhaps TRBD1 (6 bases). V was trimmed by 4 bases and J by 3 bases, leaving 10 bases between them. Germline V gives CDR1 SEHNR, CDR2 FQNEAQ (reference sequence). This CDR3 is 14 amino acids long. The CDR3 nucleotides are TGTGCCAGCAGCTCGGACAGAACCAATCAGCCCCAGCATTTT. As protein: CASSSDRTNQPQHF.

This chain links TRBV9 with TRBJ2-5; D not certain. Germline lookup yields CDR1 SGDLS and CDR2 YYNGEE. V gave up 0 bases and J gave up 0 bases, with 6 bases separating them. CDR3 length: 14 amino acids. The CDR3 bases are TGTGCCAGCAGCGTAGACACGTACCAAGAGACCCAGTACTTC. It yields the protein CASSVDTYQETQYF. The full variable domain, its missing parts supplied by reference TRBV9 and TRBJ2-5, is DSGVTQTPKHLITATGQRVTLRCSPRSGDLSVYWYQQSLDQGLQFLIQYYNGEERAKGNILERFSAQQFPDLHSELNLSSLELGDSALYFCASSVDTYQETQYFGPGTRLLVL.

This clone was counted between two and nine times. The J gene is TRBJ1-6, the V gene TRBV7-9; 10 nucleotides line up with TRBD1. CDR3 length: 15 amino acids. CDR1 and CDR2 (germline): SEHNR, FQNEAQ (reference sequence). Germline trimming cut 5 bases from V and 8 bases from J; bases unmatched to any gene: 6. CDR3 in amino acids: CASSPPGQGYSPLHF. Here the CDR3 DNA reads TGTGCCAGCAGCCCCCCGGGACAGGGGTATTCACCCCTCCACTTT. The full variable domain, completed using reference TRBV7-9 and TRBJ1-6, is DTGVSQNPRHKITKRGQNVTFRCDPISEHNRLYWYRQTLGQGPEFLTYFQNEAQLEKSRLLSDRFSAERPKGSFSTLEIQRTEQGDSAMYLCASSPPGQGYSPLHFGNGTRLTVT.

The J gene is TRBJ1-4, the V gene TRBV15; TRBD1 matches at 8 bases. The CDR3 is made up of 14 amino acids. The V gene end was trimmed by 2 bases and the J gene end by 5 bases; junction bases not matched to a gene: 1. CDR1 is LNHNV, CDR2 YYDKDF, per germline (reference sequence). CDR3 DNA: TGTGCCACCAGCAGAAGGACAGGGAATGAAAAACTGTTTTTT. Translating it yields CATSRRTGNEKLFF.

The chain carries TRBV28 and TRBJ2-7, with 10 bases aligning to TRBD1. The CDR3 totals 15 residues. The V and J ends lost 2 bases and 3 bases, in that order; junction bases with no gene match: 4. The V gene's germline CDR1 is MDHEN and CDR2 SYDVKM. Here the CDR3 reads CASSLTGTGDYEQYF. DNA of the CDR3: TGTGCCAGCAGTTTAACCGGGACAGGGGACTACGAGCAGTACTTC.

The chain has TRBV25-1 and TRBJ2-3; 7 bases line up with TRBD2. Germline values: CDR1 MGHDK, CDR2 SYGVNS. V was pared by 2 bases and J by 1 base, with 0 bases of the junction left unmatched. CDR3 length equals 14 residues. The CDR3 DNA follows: TGTGCCAGCAGTGAACGGGGGGGCACAGATACGCAGTATTTT. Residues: CASSERGGTDTQYF.

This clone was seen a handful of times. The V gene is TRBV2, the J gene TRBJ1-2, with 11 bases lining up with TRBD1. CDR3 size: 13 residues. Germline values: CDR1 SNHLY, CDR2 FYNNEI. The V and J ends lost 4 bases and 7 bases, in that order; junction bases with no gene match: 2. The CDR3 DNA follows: TGTGCCAGCAGTGCCGGGACAGGGGGTGGCTACACCTTC. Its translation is CASSAGTGGGYTF.

The CDR3 bases are TGTGCCATAACCGGGACAGGGCAAGGCTACACCTTC. Translated: CAITGTGQGYTF. The V and J genes are TRBV28 and TRBJ1-2; 9 bases fit TRBD1. This CDR3 has 12 amino acids. The germline V gene has CDR1 MDHEN and CDR2 SYDVKM. Trimming cost V 10 bases and J 8 bases; bases outside gene matches: 8.

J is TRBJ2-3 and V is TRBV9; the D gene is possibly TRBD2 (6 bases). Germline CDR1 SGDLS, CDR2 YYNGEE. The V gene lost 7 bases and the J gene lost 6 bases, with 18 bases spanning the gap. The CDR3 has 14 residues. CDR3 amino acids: CASGRDGRKDTQYF. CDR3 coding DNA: TGTGCCAGCGGGCGGGACGGCCGCAAGGATACGCAGTATTTT.

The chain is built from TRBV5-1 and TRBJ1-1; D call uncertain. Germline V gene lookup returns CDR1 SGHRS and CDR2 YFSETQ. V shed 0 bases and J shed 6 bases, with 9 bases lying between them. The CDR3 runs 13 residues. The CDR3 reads CASSLVPEAEAFF. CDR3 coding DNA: TGCGCCAGCAGCTTGGTGCCGGAGGCTGAAGCTTTCTTT.

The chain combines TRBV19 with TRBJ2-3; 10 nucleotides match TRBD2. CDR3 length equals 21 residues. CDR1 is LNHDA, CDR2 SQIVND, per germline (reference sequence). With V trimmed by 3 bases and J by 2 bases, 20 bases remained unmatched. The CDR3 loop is CASSISGGLAGARADTDTQYF. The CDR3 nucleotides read TGTGCCAGTAGTATCTCTGGGGGGCTAGCGGGGGCTCGCGCCGACACAGATACGCAGTATTTT.

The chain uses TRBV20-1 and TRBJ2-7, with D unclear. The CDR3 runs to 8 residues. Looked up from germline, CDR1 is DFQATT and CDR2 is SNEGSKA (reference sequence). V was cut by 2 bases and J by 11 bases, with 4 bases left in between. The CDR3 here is CSARRKYF. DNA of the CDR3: TGCAGTGCTAGACGTAAGTACTTC.

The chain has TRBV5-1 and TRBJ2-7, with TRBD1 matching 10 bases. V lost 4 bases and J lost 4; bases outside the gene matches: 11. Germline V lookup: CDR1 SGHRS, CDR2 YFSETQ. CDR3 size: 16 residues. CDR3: CASSPAGQGGRYEQYF. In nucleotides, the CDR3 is TGCGCCAGCAGCCCAGCAGGACAGGGGGGAAGGTACGAGCAGTACTTC.

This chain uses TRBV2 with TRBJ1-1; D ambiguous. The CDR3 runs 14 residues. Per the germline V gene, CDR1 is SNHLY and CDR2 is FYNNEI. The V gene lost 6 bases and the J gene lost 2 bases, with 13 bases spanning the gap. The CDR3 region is CASRYRITNTEAFF. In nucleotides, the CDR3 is TGTGCCAGCAGGTATCGTATCACAAACACTGAAGCTTTCTTT.

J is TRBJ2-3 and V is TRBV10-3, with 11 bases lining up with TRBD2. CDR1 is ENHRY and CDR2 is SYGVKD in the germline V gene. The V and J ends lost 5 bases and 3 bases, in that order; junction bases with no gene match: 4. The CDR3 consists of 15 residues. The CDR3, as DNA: TGTGCCATCAGTCCTAGCGGGGGGACGACAGATACGCAGTATTTT. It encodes CAISPSGGTTDTQYF.

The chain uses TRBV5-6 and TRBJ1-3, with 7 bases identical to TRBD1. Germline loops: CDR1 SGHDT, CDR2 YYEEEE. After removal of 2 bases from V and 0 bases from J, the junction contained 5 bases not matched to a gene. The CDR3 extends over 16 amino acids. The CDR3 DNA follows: TGTGCCAGCAGCTTCCGGGACAGCCTCTCTGGAAACACCATATATTTT. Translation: CASSFRDSLSGNTIYF.

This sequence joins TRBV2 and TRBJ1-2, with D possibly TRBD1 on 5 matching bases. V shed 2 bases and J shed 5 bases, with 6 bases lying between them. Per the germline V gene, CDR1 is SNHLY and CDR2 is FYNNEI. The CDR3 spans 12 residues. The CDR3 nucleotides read TGTGCCAGCAGTGAACGGGGGTATGGCTACACCTTC. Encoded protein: CASSERGYGYTF.

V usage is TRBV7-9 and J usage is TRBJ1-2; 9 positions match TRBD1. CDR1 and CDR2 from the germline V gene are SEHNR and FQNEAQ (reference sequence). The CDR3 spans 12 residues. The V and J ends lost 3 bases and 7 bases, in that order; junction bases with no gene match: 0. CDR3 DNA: TGTGCCAGCAGCTTGGACAGGGGTGGCTACACCTTC. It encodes CASSLDRGGYTF.

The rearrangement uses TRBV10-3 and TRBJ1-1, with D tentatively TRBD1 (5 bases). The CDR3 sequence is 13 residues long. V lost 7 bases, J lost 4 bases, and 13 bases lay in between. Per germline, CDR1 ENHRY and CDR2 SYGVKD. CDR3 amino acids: CAITFGGSTEAFF. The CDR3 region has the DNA TGTGCCATCACCTTCGGGGGTAGCACTGAAGCTTTCTTT.

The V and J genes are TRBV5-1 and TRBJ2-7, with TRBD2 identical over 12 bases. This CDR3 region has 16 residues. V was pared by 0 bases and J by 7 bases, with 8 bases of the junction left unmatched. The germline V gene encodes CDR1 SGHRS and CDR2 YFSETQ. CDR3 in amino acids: CASSLAGLAGLGEQYF. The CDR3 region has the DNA TGCGCCAGCAGCTTGGCTGGACTAGCGGGGCTAGGTGAGCAGTACTTC. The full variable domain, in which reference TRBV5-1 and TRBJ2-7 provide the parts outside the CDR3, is KAGVTQTPRYLIKTRGQQVTLSCSPISGHRSVSWYQQTPGQGLQFLFEYFSETQRNKGNFPGRFSGRQFSNSRSEMNVSTLELGDSALYLCASSLAGLAGLGEQYFGPGTRLTVT.

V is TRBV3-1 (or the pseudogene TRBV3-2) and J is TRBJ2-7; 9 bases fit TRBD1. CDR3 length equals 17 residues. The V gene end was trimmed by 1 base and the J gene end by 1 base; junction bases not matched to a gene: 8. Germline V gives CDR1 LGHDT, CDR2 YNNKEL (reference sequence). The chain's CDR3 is CASSQVMGTGWSYEQYF. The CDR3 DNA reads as TGTGCCAGCAGCCAAGTGATGGGGACAGGGTGGTCCTACGAGCAGTACTTC.

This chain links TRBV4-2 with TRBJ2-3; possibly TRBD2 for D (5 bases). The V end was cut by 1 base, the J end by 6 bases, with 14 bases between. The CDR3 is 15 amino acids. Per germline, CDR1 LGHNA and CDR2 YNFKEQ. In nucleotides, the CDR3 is TGTGCCAGCAGCCAAGGGGTCGGCGGGCGCGATACGCAGTATTTT. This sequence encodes CASSQGVGGRDTQYF.

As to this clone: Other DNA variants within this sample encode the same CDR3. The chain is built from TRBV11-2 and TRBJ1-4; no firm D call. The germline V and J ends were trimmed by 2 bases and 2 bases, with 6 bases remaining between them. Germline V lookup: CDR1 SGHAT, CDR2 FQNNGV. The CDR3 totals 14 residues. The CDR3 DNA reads TGTGCCAGCAGCTTACGGGGTACTAATGAAAAACTGTTTTTT. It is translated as CASSLRGTNEKLFF.

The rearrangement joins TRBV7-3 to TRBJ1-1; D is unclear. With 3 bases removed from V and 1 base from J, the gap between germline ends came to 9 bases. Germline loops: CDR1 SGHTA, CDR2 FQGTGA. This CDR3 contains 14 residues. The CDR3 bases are TGTGCCAGCAGCTTTTTGGCGGGGAACACTGAAGCTTTCTTT. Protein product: CASSFLAGNTEAFF.

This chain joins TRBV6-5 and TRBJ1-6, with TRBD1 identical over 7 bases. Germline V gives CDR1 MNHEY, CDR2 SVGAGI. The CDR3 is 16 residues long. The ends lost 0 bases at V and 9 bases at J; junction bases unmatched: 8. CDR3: CASSYSMRGPRSPLHF. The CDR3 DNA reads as TGTGCCAGCAGTTACTCGATGAGGGGGCCTCGTTCACCCCTCCACTTT.

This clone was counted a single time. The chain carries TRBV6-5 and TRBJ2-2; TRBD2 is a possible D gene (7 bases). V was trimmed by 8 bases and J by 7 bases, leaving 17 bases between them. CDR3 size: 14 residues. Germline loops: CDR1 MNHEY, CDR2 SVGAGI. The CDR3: CASLVGGAGGELFF. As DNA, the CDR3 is TGTGCCAGCCTCGTGGGGGGGGCTGGCGGGGAGCTGTTTTTT.

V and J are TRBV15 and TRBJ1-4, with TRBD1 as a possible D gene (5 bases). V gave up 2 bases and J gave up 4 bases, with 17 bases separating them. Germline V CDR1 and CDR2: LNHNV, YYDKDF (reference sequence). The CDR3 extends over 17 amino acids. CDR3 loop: CATSRSREGLDNEKLFF. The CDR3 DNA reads TGTGCCACCAGCAGATCCCGGGAGGGACTGGATAATGAAAAACTGTTTTTT.

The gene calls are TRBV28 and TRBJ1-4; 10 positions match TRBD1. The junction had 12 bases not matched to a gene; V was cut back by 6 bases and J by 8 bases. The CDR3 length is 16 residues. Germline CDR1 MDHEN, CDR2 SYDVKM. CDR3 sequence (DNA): TGTGCCAGCAGCGTCCCGGGACAGGGGAACGGCGAAAAACTGTTTTTT. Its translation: CASSVPGQGNGEKLFF.

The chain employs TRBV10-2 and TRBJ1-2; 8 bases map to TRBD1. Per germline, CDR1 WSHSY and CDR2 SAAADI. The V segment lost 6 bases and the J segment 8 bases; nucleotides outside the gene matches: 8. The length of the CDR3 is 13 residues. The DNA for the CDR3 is TGCGCCAGCAGCTATGGACAGGGCGGGGGCTACACCTTC. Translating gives CASSYGQGGGYTF.